This T cell receptor beta chain stems from a study of cytomegalovirus exposure and HLA in healthy donors. The PCR employed 60 Vbeta primers together with 13 Jbeta primers. Only in-frame clones appear in the TCRdb table, and some are missing; sequencing was by immunoSEQ multiplex PCR. Altogether 95,000 to 150,000 clones are present, about three fifths being singletons, with the ten largest covering about 8.9%. General observations from the study: HLA allele associations emerged for 17,000 or so TCR beta sequences in a later analysis, at 0.05 false discovery rate. Reports indicated that the classifier achieved high specificity and sensitivity in diagnosing cytomegalovirus status.

In the case of this clone: The antigen is undetermined.

Per the germline V gene, CDR1 is MNHEY and CDR2 is SVGAGI. With 7 bases removed from V and 0 bases from J, the gap between germline ends came to 12 bases. CDR3 length: 14 residues. The specimen sequenced was PBMCs. This receptor was identified in a woman aged 40 to 55 in good health and CMV-seropositive. This chain uses TRBV6-5 with TRBJ2-5, with a tentative D call TRBD1 (5 bases). The CDR3 spells CASNGADHQETQYF. DNA of the CDR3: TGTGCCAGCAATGGGGCGGACCACCAAGAGACCCAGTACTTC.